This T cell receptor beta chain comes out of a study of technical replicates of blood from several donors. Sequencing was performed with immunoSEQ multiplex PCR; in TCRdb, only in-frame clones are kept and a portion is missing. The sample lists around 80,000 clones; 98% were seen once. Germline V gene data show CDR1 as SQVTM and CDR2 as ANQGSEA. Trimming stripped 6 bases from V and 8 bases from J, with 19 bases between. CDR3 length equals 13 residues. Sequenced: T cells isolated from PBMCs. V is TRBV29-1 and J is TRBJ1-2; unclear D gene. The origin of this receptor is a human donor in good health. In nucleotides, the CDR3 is TGCAGCGTCCGCAGCGGGGTCACGGTCGGCTACACCTTC. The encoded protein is CSVRSGVTVGYTF.